Given below is one T cell receptor beta chain in context. No cognate antigen has been identified for it. Base qualities are not recorded, but no much larger clone differs from it by a single base. The library was produced with 5' RACE. Reads for this sample came from an Illumina HiSeq 2500. A second 7 to 11 cycle PCR used a sample-barcoded 5' primer and a J-beta primer mix. A unique molecular identifier was introduced onto each TCR beta cDNA molecule by a template-switch 5' adaptor carrying 12 random nucleotides. Each sample yielded at least 2.5 million CDR3-containing paired-end reads. The Mint cDNA synthesis kit, primed by a TRBC-specific oligonucleotide, was used to synthesize first-strand cDNA from all RNA. Following uracil-DNA glycosylase treatment, all cDNA underwent a first 18-cycle PCR with the universal primers M1SS and BC2_uni_R. The paper's processing steps were these. Normalization of each sample was performed by random selection of 1 million high-quality reads, each carrying a distinct molecular identifier. Reads with shared molecular identifiers were discarded instead of being binned into consensus sequences. CDR3 identification, clonotype clustering and error correction used MiTCR with a Q25 quality threshold and the strictest error-elimination algorithm. A nonparametric unseen species model using Euler transformation provided a lower-bound estimate of total TCR beta diversity. TCRdb reran the public reads through fastp at Q25 and MiXCR, keeping productive beta chains. Here each entry gathers all rows of one CDR3 protein and keeps the most common genes and DNA. None of the V and J calls come from the authors' own analysis; TCRdb made them. This sample holds 790,000 or so distinct CDR3 sequences; 56% were observed only once. In total, the top ten clones hold 20% to 30% of the sample.

The data are from a study of blood T cells in healthy people across ages (dated by TCRdb to 2014 to 2015). Turning to the overall study: In model experiments, roughly one uniquely barcoded TCR beta cDNA molecule per two T cells was captured by template switching. Using deep sequencing normalized with unique cDNA molecular identifiers, the study measured how TCR beta repertoire diversity changes with age. The donors were divided into four age groups: young (average around 16 years), middle-aged (under 40), aged (about 56) and long-lived (about 90). To avoid experimental bias, donors of different ages were randomly spread across the sequencing lanes. Using the same blood draw, the study looked at two additional independent replicas of 1 million unique cDNA reads for two donors, one aged 18 to 30 and the other aged 80 or older.

General study outcomes and caveats: A strong correlation was found between observed TCR beta diversity and the percentage of naive T cells measured by flow cytometry. Because donor CMV infection status was unknown, age-related changes in expanded clonotypes were potentially confounded. Total diversity estimates from one million sequenced T cells were considered lower bounds and underestimates. Bulk unsorted PBMC profiling prevented conclusive comparison of naive and antigen-experienced compartments. As age increased, observed TCR beta diversity per million T cells dropped in a roughly linear way, and a significant reduction was already evident by age roughly 36. Compared with the aged group, more naive CD4+ T cells, fewer expanded clones and increased TCR diversity were shown by the long-lived group, suggesting age selection.

Sequences MNHNY (CDR1) and SVGAGI (CDR2) are obtained from the germline V gene (reference sequence). Germline trimming amounts to 3 bases on V and 6 bases on J, with 7 as the count of junction bases outside the gene matches. The CDR3 numbers 14 residues from cysteine through phenylalanine. Of the read, only the CDR3 DNA is kept; its 42 bases are in frame from base 1. Donors were 30 to 45 systemically healthy Caucasian individuals from Russia aged roughly 6 to 90 years. Each donor gave 8 to 10 milliliters of peripheral blood, drawn into EDTA-treated Vacutainer tubes. PBMCs were isolated by Ficoll-Paque density-gradient centrifugation, with at least 7 million obtained per sample. Total RNA was extracted from PBMCs with Trizol reagent, with at least 5.5 micrograms obtained per sample. For every donor, flow cytometry on a PBMC aliquot measured the percentage of naive CD45RAhigh/CD27high T cells.

The source material was blood. This sequence was found in a man aged 40-49 years in good health. The sequence is built from TRBV6-6 and TRBJ2-7, with 8 central nucleotides matching TRBD2. The CDR3 protein is CASSYERERREQYF. The nucleotide sequence reads as follows: TGTGCCAGCAGTTATGAGCGGGAGAGGCGCGAGCAGTACTTC.